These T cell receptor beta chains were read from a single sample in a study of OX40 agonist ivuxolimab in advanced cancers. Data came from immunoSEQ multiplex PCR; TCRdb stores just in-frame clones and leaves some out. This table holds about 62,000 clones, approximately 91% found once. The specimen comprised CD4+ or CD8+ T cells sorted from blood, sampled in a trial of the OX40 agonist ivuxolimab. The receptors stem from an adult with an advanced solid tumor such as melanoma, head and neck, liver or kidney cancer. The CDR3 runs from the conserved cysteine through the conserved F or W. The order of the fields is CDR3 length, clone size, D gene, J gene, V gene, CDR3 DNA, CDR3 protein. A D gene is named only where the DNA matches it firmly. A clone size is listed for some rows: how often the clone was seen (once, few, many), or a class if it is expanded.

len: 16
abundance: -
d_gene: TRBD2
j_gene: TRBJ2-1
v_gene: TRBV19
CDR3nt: TGTGCCAGTATGCCCATGTCTAGCGGGAGTCTGAATGAGCAGTTCTTC
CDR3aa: CASMPMSSGSLNEQFF

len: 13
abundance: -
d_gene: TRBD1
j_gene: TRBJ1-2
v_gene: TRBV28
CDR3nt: TGTGCCAGCCACGGACAGGGCCCATATGGCTACACCTTC
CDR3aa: CASHGQGPYGYTF

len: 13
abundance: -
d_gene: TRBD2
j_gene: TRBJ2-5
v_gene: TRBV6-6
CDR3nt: TGTGCCAGCACCCGAGGGAGGGAGGAGACCCAGTACTTC
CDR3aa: CASTRGREETQYF

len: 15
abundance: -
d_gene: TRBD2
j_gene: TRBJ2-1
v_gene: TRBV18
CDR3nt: TGTGCCAGCTCACCAGGACTAGCGGATAACAATGAGCAGTTCTTC
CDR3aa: CASSPGLADNNEQFF

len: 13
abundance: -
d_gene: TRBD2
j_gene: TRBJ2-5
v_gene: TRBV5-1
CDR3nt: TGCGCCAGCAGCTTTGAGCGGGAGCGCTCCCAGTACTTC
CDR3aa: CASSFERERSQYF

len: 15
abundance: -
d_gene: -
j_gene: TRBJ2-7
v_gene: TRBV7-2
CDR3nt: TGTGCCAGCAGCCCCAGTCGGGGAAGGTCCTACGAGCAGTACTTC
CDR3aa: CASSPSRGRSYEQYF

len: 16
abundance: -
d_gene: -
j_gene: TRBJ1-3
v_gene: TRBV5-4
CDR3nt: TGTGCCAGCCGAACCTGGGGCAGCCACTCTGGAAACACCATATATTTT
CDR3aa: CASRTWGSHSGNTIYF

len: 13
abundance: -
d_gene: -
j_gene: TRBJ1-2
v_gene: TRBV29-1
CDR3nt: TGCAGCGTTGAGTATGCGGGGTTCTATGGCTACACCTTC
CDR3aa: CSVEYAGFYGYTF

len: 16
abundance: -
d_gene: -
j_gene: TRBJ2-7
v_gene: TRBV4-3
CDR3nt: TGCGCCAGCAGCCAAGATAGGGGCTATAGCTCCTACGAGCAGTACTTC
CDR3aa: CASSQDRGYSSYEQYF

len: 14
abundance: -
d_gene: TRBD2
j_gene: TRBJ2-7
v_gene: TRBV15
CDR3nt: TGTGCCACCAGCAGAGGGACTAGCGGGACCTCCTCTTACTTC
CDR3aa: CATSRGTSGTSSYF

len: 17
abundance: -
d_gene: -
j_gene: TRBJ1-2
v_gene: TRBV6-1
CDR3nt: TGTGCCAGCAGTGAAGCACCCAGAACCCGAAACTCCTATGGCTACACCTTC
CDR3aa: CASSEAPRTRNSYGYTF

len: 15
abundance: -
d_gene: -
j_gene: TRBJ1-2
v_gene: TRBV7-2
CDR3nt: TGTGCCAGCAGCTTAGGGGGTCCGGGGTTACGGGGCTACACCTTC
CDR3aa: CASSLGGPGLRGYTF

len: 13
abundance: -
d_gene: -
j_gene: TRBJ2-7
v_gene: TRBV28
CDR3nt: TGTGCCAGCAGACCCGGGACGGTAGTCGGGCAGTACTTC
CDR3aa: CASRPGTVVGQYF

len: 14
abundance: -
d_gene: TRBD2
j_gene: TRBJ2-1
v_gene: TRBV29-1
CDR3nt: TGCAGCGGAGTGGGACTAGCGGGAGCCGGTGAGCAGTTCTTC
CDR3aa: CSGVGLAGAGEQFF

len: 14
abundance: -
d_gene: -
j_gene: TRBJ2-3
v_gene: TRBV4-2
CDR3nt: TGTGCCAGCAGCCAAGATCTCGGAGCGCGCACGCAGTATTTT
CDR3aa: CASSQDLGARTQYF

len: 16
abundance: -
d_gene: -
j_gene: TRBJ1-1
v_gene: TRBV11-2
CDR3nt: TGTGCCAGCAGCTTAGGGTACCGTAGGACTTACACTGAAGCTTTCTTT
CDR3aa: CASSLGYRRTYTEAFF

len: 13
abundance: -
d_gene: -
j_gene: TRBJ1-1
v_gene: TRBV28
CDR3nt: TGTGCCAGCAGGCGGGAGGGGGGCACTGAAGCTTTCTTT
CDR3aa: CASRREGGTEAFF

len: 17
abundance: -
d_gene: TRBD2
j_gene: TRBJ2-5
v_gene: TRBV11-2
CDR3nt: TGTGCCAGCAGCTTAGAGACTAGCGGGAGCTATCAAGAGACCCAGTACTTC
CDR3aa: CASSLETSGSYQETQYF

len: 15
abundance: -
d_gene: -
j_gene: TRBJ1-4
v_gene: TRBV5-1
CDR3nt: TGCGCCAGCAGCTTCCTTTCGTGGGGTAATGAAAAACTGTTTTTT
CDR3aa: CASSFLSWGNEKLFF

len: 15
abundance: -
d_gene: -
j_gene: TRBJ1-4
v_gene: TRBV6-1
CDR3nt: TGTGCCAGCAGTGAAACCGGCACAGGGAACCAAAAACTGTTTTTT
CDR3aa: CASSETGTGNQKLFF

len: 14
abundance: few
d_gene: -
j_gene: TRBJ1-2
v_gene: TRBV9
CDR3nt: TGTGCCAGCAGTATAGGGGTTCATGGAGGCGGCTACACCTTC
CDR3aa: CASSIGVHGGGYTF

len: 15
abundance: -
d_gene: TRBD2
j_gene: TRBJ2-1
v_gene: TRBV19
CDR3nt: TGTGCCAGTAGCTTAACTAGCGGGGGGACAAATGAGCAGTTCTTC
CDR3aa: CASSLTSGGTNEQFF